This entry concerns a single T cell receptor (beta chain). Antigen specificity is unknown. V shed 1 base, J shed 4 bases, and the junction held 10 bases outside the gene matches. Germline CDR1 reads SGHNT; CDR2 reads YENEEA. CDR3 size: 18 residues. The record originates from a study of OX40 agonist ivuxolimab in advanced cancers. For the study at large: Patients' therapy was ivuxolimab, an antibody that acts as an agonist of OX40 (CD134). Males comprised approximately 81% of the group, whose mean age was roughly 60 years (range about 23 to 80). The study, taken as a whole, reports: Blood T cells, both CD4+ and CD8+, expanded clonally by week 6 at 0.1 to 3.0 mg/kg.

Clones were sequenced by immunoSEQ multiplex PCR, and TCRdb holds only the in-frame ones, with some missing. The sample lists under 75,000 clones, 91% seen once, with roughly 15% in the top ten. The origin of this receptor is an adult with an advanced solid tumor such as melanoma, head and neck, liver or kidney cancer. The chain employs TRBV11-3 and TRBJ2-1, with 10 bases aligning to TRBD2. Sequences were derived from CD4+ or CD8+ T cells sorted from blood, sampled in a trial of the OX40 agonist ivuxolimab. The CDR3 sequence is CASSLVSRTSGGYNEQFF. The CDR3 DNA follows: TGTGCCAGCAGCTTAGTCTCAAGGACTAGCGGAGGATACAATGAGCAGTTCTTC.